This is a list of T cell receptor beta chains from one sample in a study of cytomegalovirus exposure and HLA in healthy donors. TCRdb's table, derived via immunoSEQ multiplex PCR, lists solely in-frame clones and lacks some. The profile shows approximately 140,000 clones, 61% of them singletons. The specimen sequenced was PBMCs. The receptors were sampled from a male donor in good health and CMV-seronegative. CDR3s include the opening cysteine and the closing phenylalanine or tryptophan. Fields, in order: clone size, D gene, J gene, V gene, CDR3 DNA, CDR3 protein. A D gene is named only where the DNA matches it firmly. Not all rows give a size; the values are once, few, many and, for expanded clones, a class.

.	.	TRBJ2-2	TRBV10-3	TGTGCCATCAGCATTAGGGAGCCCAACACCGGGGAGCTGTTTTTT	CAISIREPNTGELFF
.	TRBD1	TRBJ2-7	TRBV27	TGTGCCAGCAGTTCTGTCTCCGGGACAGCGTTCTACGAGCAGTACTTC	CASSSVSGTAFYEQYF
.	.	TRBJ1-6	TRBV2	TGTGCCAGCAGTGGGCAGTCCCATTCACCCCTCCACTTT	CASSGQSHSPLHF
.	.	TRBJ2-7	TRBV19	TGTGCCAGTAGTATGCGGGGACGGGAGCAGTACTTC	CASSMRGREQYF
.	.	TRBJ1-3	TRBV9	TGTGCCAGCAGCGAACGGTTGTCTGGAAACACCATATATTTT	CASSERLSGNTIYF
.	.	TRBJ2-7	TRBV15	TGTGCCACCATCCCCCCCCCAGGGGTCTACGAGCAGTACTTC	CATIPPPGVYEQYF
.	TRBD1	TRBJ1-1	TRBV2	TGTGCCAGCAGTTCTCAGGGGGGCACTGAAGCTTTCTTT	CASSSQGGTEAFF
.	TRBD2	TRBJ2-3	TRBV9	TGTGCCAGCAGCTCCCGGGGCGGGGGGCTCACCGATACGCAGTATTTT	CASSSRGGGLTDTQYF
.	.	TRBJ1-2	TRBV9	TGTGCCAGCAGCGAGGCAGGCCAATATGGCTACACCTTC	CASSEAGQYGYTF
.	.	TRBJ1-2	TRBV5-8	TGTGCCAGCAGCGGCGGACTCGGAACTCGGTATGGCTACACCTTC	CASSGGLGTRYGYTF
few	TRBD1	TRBJ1-1	TRBV2	TGTGCCAGCAGTGAACCCTCCCTTACAGGGGTGGACACTGAAGCTTTCTTT	CASSEPSLTGVDTEAFF
.	.	TRBJ2-1	TRBV11-2	TGTGCCAGCAGCTTAGTGTTGGCAGACTACAATGAGCAGTTCTTC	CASSLVLADYNEQFF
.	TRBD1	TRBJ2-7	TRBV23-1	TGCGCCAGCAGTCTTAGCCGGGACAGGGGACCCTACGAGCAGTACTTC	CASSLSRDRGPYEQYF
.	.	TRBJ2-5	TRBV27	TGTGCCAGCAGTTCCCCCTCCGGCAGGGCTACGGGGGCCCAGTACTTC	CASSSPSGRATGAQYF
.	TRBD1	TRBJ1-2	TRBV4-1	TGCGCCAGCAGCCAAGGGACAGGGGAACGGGGCTATGGCTACACCTTC	CASSQGTGERGYGYTF
.	.	TRBJ2-5	TRBV5-8	TGTGCCAGCAGACCAAACGGGGAGACCCAGTACTTC	CASRPNGETQYF
.	.	TRBJ2-7	TRBV5-1	TGCGCCAGCAGCCCCCTTACAGGGCTGGAGAACTACGAGCAGTACTTC	CASSPLTGLENYEQYF
once	TRBD1	TRBJ1-6	TRBV29-1	TGCAGCGTGGTCACAGGGGACTATAATTCACCCCTCCACTTT	CSVVTGDYNSPLHF
.	TRBD2	TRBJ2-2	TRBV10-3	TGTGCCATCAGTGAGTCTGGGGGGGCGAACACCGGGGAGCTGTTTTTT	CAISESGGANTGELFF
.	.	TRBJ2-4	TRBV5-1	TGCGCCAGCAGCCCTTTAGCCAAAAACATTCAGTACTTC	CASSPLAKNIQYF